These T cell receptor beta chains were read from a single sample in a study of cytomegalovirus exposure and HLA in healthy donors. The protocol was immunoSEQ multiplex PCR, while the TCRdb copy is restricted to in-frame clones and leaves out a portion. In the table there are 90,000 to 120,000 clones, more than 65% of which are singletons. The specimen was PBMCs. These TCRs come from a male donor in good health and CMV-seronegative. CDR3s leave out the opening cysteine and the closing phenylalanine or tryptophan. Expanded clones get a size class; other rows say once, few or many, or leave the size out.

j_call v_call clone_size cdr3_length cdr3_aa
TRBJ1-4 TRBV6-1 . 13 ASSEPGQAEEKLF
TRBJ2-7 TRBV4-1 . 14 ASSPSSGRATGEQY
TRBJ2-7 TRBV10-3 . 13 AISESAGALYEQY
TRBJ2-2 TRBV6-6 . 12 ASSWSGPTGELF
TRBJ1-2 TRBV6-5 . 12 ASRPPGQGYGYT
TRBJ2-7 TRBV4-1 . 11 ASSQIAGYEQY
TRBJ2-1 TRBV6-4 few 11 ASSDQAANEQF
TRBJ1-1 TRBV18 once 13 ASSPGYRGFTEAF
TRBJ2-1 TRBV6-1 . 14 ASSEVWRQTYNEQF
TRBJ2-3 TRBV4-2 . 15 ASSQDYGGRGTDTQY
TRBJ1-3 TRBV6-5 . 11 ASSKPPGNTIY
TRBJ2-3 TRBV4-2 . 14 ASSQELAGGTDTQY
TRBJ2-7 TRBV15 . 14 ATSRSNRGHSYEQY
TRBJ1-1 TRBV28 . 12 ASSPGGRGTEAF
TRBJ2-1 TRBV2 . 11 ADRDRNDNEQF
TRBJ1-2 TRBV6-5 . 11 ASSYGDTYGYT
TRBJ2-5 TRBV7-6 . 11 ASSPRLAETQY
TRBJ1-1 TRBV27 . 12 ASSQGQQNTEAF
TRBJ2-7 TRBV30 . 12 AWRAWDRAYEQY
TRBJ1-5 TRBV28 . 13 ASSLRTGQGQPQH
TRBJ1-4 TRBV11-3 . 11 ASSLGPGEKLF
TRBJ2-7 TRBV27 . 13 ASKTSGGSSYEQY
TRBJ1-5 TRBV19 few 14 ASSSLVSRGLQPQH
TRBJ1-3 TRBV6-1 . 12 ASSEGVSGNTIY
TRBJ2-2 TRBV5-1 . 14 ASSLMAGGSTGELF
TRBJ1-4 TRBV7-9 once 14 ASSLGTGKGNEKLF
TRBJ2-7 TRBV4-1 few 14 ASSQGASGALREQY
TRBJ2-1 TRBV27 . 10 ASSPQASEQF
TRBJ1-2 TRBV7-8 . 14 ASSYPLAGADYGYT
TRBJ2-7 TRBV18 . 12 ASSPLAGGDEQY
TRBJ1-1 TRBV28 few 10 ASSYTNPEAF
TRBJ2-2 TRBV5-4 . 15 ASSGSGTSGLTGELF
TRBJ2-3 TRBV11-3 . 13 ASSNPGLSTDTQY
TRBJ2-6 TRBV27 . 15 ASSSGTGGTGANVLT
TRBJ2-5 TRBV5-4 . 16 ASSPSILLAGGQETQY
TRBJ2-7 TRBV5-1 few 10 ASIDNSYEQY
TRBJ1-5 TRBV30 . 12 AWSSGTGDQPQH
TRBJ1-1 TRBV5-1 once 13 ASSLGGSLNTEAF
TRBJ2-7 TRBV27 . 12 ASSLSYSTYEQY
TRBJ2-7 TRBV18 . 12 ASSPSQKTYEQY
TRBJ2-2 TRBV18 . 14 ASSPLRALNTGELF
TRBJ2-7 TRBV30 . 11 AWSGTSNIEQY
TRBJ2-7 TRBV18 . 13 ASSPPLAGAYEQY
TRBJ1-2 TRBV5-1 . 13 ASSLGSPSGYGYT
TRBJ2-1 TRBV5-6 . 15 ASSGGGVAAPYNEQF
TRBJ2-2 TRBV29-1 . 13 SVVSGRDNTGELF
TRBJ2-1 TRBV6-1 . 13 ASSRTGDSYNEQF
TRBJ2-7 TRBV7-9 once 10 TSSSVVHEQY
TRBJ2-7 TRBV2 . 10 ASSKTEIEQY
TRBJ2-7 TRBV30 . 13 AWKGGGGATYEQY
TRBJ2-7 TRBV4-1 . 14 ASSQVQREQTYEQY